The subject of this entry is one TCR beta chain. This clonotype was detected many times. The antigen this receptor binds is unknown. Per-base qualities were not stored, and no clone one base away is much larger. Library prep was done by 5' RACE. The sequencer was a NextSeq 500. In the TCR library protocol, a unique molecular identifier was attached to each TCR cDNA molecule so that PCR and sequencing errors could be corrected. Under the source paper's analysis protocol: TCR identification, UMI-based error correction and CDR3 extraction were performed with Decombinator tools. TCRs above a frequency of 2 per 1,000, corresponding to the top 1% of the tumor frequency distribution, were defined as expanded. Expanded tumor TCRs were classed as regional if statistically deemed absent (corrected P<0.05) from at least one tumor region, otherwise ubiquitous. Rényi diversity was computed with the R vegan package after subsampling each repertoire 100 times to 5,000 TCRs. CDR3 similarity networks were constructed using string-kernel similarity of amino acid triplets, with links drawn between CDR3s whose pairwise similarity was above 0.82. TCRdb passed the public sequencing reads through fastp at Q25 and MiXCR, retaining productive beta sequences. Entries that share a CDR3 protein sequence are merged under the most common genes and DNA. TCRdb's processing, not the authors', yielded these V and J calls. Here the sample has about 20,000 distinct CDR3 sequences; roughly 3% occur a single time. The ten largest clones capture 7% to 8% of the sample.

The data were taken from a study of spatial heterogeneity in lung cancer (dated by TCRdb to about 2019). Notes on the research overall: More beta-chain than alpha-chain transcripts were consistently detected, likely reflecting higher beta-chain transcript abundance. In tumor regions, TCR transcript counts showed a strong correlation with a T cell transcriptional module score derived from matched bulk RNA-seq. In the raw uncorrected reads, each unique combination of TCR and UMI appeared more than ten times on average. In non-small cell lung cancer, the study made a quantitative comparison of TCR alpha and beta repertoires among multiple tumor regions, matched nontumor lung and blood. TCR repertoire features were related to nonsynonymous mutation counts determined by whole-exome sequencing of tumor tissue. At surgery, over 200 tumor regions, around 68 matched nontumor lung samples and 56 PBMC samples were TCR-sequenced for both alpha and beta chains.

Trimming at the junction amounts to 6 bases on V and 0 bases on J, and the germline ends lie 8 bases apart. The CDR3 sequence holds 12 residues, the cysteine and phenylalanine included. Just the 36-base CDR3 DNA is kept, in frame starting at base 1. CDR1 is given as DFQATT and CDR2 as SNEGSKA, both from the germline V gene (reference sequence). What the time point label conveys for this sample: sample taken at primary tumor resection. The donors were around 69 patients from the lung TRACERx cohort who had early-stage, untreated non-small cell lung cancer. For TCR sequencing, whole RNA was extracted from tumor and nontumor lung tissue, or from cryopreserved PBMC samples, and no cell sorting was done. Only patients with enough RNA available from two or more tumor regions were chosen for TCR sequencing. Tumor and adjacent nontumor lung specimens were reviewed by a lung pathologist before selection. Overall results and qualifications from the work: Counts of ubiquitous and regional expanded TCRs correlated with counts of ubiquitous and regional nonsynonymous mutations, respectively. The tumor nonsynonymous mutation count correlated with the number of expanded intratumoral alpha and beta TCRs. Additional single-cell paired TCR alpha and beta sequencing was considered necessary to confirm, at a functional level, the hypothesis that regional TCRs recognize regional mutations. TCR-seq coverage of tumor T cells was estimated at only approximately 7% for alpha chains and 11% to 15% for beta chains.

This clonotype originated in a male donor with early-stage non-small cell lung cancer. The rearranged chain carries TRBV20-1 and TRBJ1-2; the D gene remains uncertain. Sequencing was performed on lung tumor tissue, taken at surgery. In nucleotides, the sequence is TGCAGTGCATTAGTCACTAACTATGGCTACACCTTC. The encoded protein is CSALVTNYGYTF.